This entry describes one T cell receptor (beta chain). Between the trimmed V and J ends, which lost 5 bases and 5 bases, there was a span of 15 bases. The CDR3 extends over 14 amino acids. Germline V gene data show CDR1 as LNHDA and CDR2 as SQIVND (reference sequence). The entry originates in a study of blood T cell repertoires in COVID-19. About the research overall: Acute and convalescent COVID-19 samples came from the United States, Italy and Spain. PBMCs, B-cell-depleted T cells, or T cells provided the cDNA or gDNA that made up the material.

Original handling: Reference gene primer amplification gave nucleated cell count estimates. The protocol was immunoSEQ multiplex PCR, while the TCRdb copy is restricted to in-frame clones and leaves out a portion. From that table come the V and J calls and clone size; the DNA was used to work out D and trimming. Of over 200,000 clones in the sample, 86% are singletons; the top ten hold 2.2%. V gene TRBV19 combines with J gene TRBJ1-1; D is unresolved. This sequence was found in a man aged 25 to 45 who had recovered from COVID-19. Sequenced sample: peripheral blood. The CDR3 is CASSPEGRRTEAFF. CDR3 nucleotides: TGTGCCAGTAGTCCCGAAGGAAGGAGAACTGAAGCTTTCTTT.